This TCR beta chain was recorded in a study of cytomegalovirus exposure and HLA in healthy donors. The PCR ran on 60 Vbeta and 13 Jbeta primers. Measured with immunoSEQ multiplex PCR; TCRdb has only the in-frame clones, and not every one. The sample holds roughly 120,000 clones; 80% to 85% are singletons and the top ten take 3.9%. A word on this clone: Its antigen is unidentified.

The germline V gene has CDR1 SGHNT and CDR2 YYREEE (reference sequence). The CDR3 length is 15 residues. Findings and caveats of the study: Analysis performed later showed TCR beta chains linked to HLA being more clonally expanded than equally common others. TCR beta V segments were, for the most part, productive about 87% or about 30% of the time in an earlier analysis. A later analysis linked some 18,000 TCR beta sequences to HLA alleles at 0.05 false discovery rate.

The TCR sequence derives from a woman aged 25 to 45 in good health and CMV-seronegative. Sequencing was carried out using PBMCs. V usage is TRBV5-4 and J usage is TRBJ2-5, with TRBD2 matching 8 bases. The J call may be incorrect, as the DNA end agrees better with TRBJ2-7. The CDR3 sequence: CASRGGLAATYEQYF. The CDR3 coding sequence is TGTGCCAGCAGGGGCGGACTAGCCGCGACCTACGAGCAGTACTTC.